The 24 T cell receptor beta chains below come from one sample, sequenced in a study of OX40 agonist ivuxolimab in advanced cancers. Libraries were prepared by immunoSEQ multiplex PCR; TCRdb keeps only in-frame clonotypes and omits some of them. The data hold under 80,000 clones, with around 80% observed a single time. The sequencing used CD4+ or CD8+ T cells sorted from blood, collected in a trial of the OX40 agonist ivuxolimab. The receptors come from an adult with an advanced solid tumor such as melanoma, head and neck, liver or kidney cancer.

The chain is built from TRBV4-1 and TRBJ2-3, with unresolved D. Germline V lookup: CDR1 MGHRA, CDR2 YSYEKL. Trimming shortened V by 1 base and J by 4 bases, and 15 bases separated the two germline ends. This CDR3 is built from 16 residues. The chain's CDR3 is CASSQGSRSSADTQYF. CDR3 bases: TGCGCCAGCAGCCAAGGCTCGCGATCAAGCGCAGATACGCAGTATTTT.

The J gene is TRBJ2-7, the V gene TRBV13; D tentatively fits TRBD1 or TRBD2 (5 bases each). The germline V gene encodes CDR1 PRHDT and CDR2 FYEKMQ (reference sequence). CDR3 length: 15 amino acids. V gave up 5 bases and J gave up 0 bases, with 14 bases separating them. Here the CDR3 DNA reads TGTGCCAGCAGCCAACTGGGGACGAGCTCCTACGAGCAGTACTTC. Encoded protein: CASSQLGTSSYEQYF.

This chain links TRBV6-1 with TRBJ1-1, with 7 bases that match TRBD1. Trimming cost V 7 bases and J 5 bases; bases outside gene matches: 7. This CDR3 region has 13 residues. CDR1 and CDR2 from the germline V gene are MNHNS and SASEGT. CDR3 region: CASNLDRSTEAFF. The CDR3 bases are TGTGCCAGCAACCTGGACAGGTCTACTGAAGCTTTCTTT.

The CDR3 region is CASRIGGGANVLTF. The CDR3 DNA sequence: TGCGCCAGCAGGATAGGAGGTGGGGCCAACGTCCTGACTTTC. The gene calls are TRBV5-1 and TRBJ2-6; maybe TRBD2 (5 bases). CDR1 is SGHRS and CDR2 is YFSETQ in the germline V gene. V gave up 5 bases and J gave up 3 bases, with 9 bases separating them. The CDR3 consists of 14 residues.

J is TRBJ2-5 and V is TRBV7-8, with D tentatively TRBD2 (7 bases). This CDR3 region has 13 residues. The V end was cut by 2 bases, the J end by 6 bases, with 10 bases between. Per the germline V gene, CDR1 is SGHVS and CDR2 is FQNEAQ. DNA for the CDR3: TGTGCCAGCAGCTTATGGGGGGGGCAGACCCAGTACTTC. This codes for CASSLWGGQTQYF.

This chain uses TRBV7-8 with TRBJ2-2; no clear D. There are 16 residues in the CDR3. Germline values: CDR1 SGHVS, CDR2 FQNEAQ. V was clipped by 2 bases and J by 0 bases, with 10 bases between them. The CDR3 here is CASSLMPAPNTGELFF. The CDR3 DNA is TGTGCCAGCAGCTTAATGCCGGCTCCGAACACCGGGGAGCTGTTTTTT.

The rearrangement links TRBV7-9 to TRBJ1-1; D unclear. The V end was cut by 5 bases, the J end by 1 base, with 11 bases between. CDR3 size: 14 residues. In germline, CDR1 is SEHNR, CDR2 FQNEAQ (reference sequence). CDR3: CASSPTPENTEAFF. The CDR3 nucleotides read TGTGCCAGCAGCCCGACGCCAGAGAACACTGAAGCTTTCTTT.

The chain recombines TRBV2 with TRBJ2-5; D might be TRBD1 or TRBD2, each matching 6 bases. The CDR3 has 14 amino acids. The germline CDR1 and CDR2 sequences are SNHLY and FYNNEI. V lost 6 bases and J lost 6, with 17 bases in between. The CDR3 sequence is CASREGEARKTQYF. The CDR3 DNA follows: TGTGCCAGCAGGGAGGGGGAGGCCCGAAAGACCCAGTACTTC. Variable domain in full (rest from reference TRBV2 and TRBJ2-5): EPEVTQTPSHQVTQMGQEVILRCVPISNHLYFYWYRQILGQKVEFLVSFYNNEISEKSEIFDDQFSVERPDGSNFTLKIRSTKLEDSAMYFCASREGEARKTQYFGPGTRLLVL.

The V call is TRBV20-1, the J call TRBJ1-1; D is unresolved. The CDR3 extends over 10 amino acids. Between the trimmed V and J ends, which lost 6 bases and 7 bases, there was a span of 9 bases. Looked up from germline, CDR1 is DFQATT and CDR2 is SNEGSKA (reference sequence). Written as DNA, the CDR3 is TGCAGTGCGAGCGGGATTGAAGCTTTCTTT. This translates into CSASGIEAFF.

The J gene is TRBJ2-5, the V gene TRBV2; 16 bases agree with TRBD2. The germline V gene has CDR1 SNHLY and CDR2 FYNNEI. The CDR3 loop spans 17 amino acids. The junction had 9 bases not matched to a gene; V was cut back by 6 bases and J by 5 bases. The CDR3 here is CASRLGLAGGPGETQYF. The CDR3 DNA sequence: TGTGCCAGCAGATTGGGACTAGCGGGGGGGCCGGGGGAGACCCAGTACTTC.

This clone showed up just once. This chain connects TRBV6-5 to TRBJ2-7; possibly TRBD1 for D (5 bases). Trimming took 6 bases from V and 1 from J, leaving 13 bases between them. The CDR3 runs 14 residues. Germline lookup yields CDR1 MNHEY and CDR2 SVGAGI. CDR3 DNA sequence: TGTGCCAGCAGGCAGACAGAACTTTCCTACGAGCAGTACTTC. It codes for CASRQTELSYEQYF.

V and J are TRBV5-5 and TRBJ2-2; no reliable D call. Deletions cut 0 bases from V and 1 base from J, with 10 bases between. In germline, CDR1 is SGHKS, CDR2 YYEKEE (reference sequence). This CDR3 comprises 16 residues. The CDR3 spells CASSLAYNLNTGELFF. CDR3 bases: TGTGCCAGCAGCTTGGCCTACAATTTGAACACCGGGGAGCTGTTTTTT.

This chain connects TRBV5-1 to TRBJ1-4; TRBD1 matches at 9 bases. Unmatched junction bases numbered 1, after V lost 0 bases and J lost 7 bases. Germline CDR1 reads SGHRS; CDR2 reads YFSETQ. This CDR3 is built from 14 residues. CDR3 residues: CASSLGDRVEKLFF. CDR3 sequence (DNA): TGCGCCAGCAGCTTGGGGGACAGGGTTGAAAAACTGTTTTTT.

This clone was picked up many times. J is TRBJ2-6 and V is TRBV29-1; 8 bases agree with TRBD1. The CDR3 totals 18 residues. With V trimmed by 3 bases and J by 0 bases, 10 bases remained unmatched. CDR1 is SQVTM and CDR2 is ANQGSEA in the germline V gene. Here the CDR3 reads CSVDGGTGALSGANVLTF. The CDR3, as DNA: TGCAGCGTTGATGGGGGGACAGGAGCCCTCTCTGGGGCCAACGTCCTGACTTTC.

This chain links TRBV6-5 with TRBJ2-7; the D gene is possibly TRBD2 (6 bases). Deletions cut 0 bases from V and 4 bases from J, with 13 bases between. The length of the CDR3 is 15 residues. Germline CDR1 is MNHEY and CDR2 is SVGAGI. CDR3 coding DNA: TGTGCCAGCAGTTACTCGGGGAATAGCGGTTACGAGCAGTACTTC. Translating it yields CASSYSGNSGYEQYF.

The CDR3 loop is CASRSQGDYGYTF. The CDR3 nucleotides read TGTGCCAGCAGGTCCCAGGGAGACTATGGCTACACCTTC. The chain has TRBV11-3 and TRBJ1-2; D possibly corresponds to TRBD1 (5 bases). Germline CDR1 reads SGHNT; CDR2 reads YENEEA. V was shortened by 6 bases and J by 3 bases, with 11 bases between the two germline ends. The CDR3 spans 13 residues.

The chain links TRBV4-2 to TRBJ1-3, with a possible D match to TRBD1 (5 bases). The CDR3 spans 17 residues. Trimming left V 3 bases short and J 0 bases short, with 15 bases between. Germline V gene data show CDR1 as LGHNA and CDR2 as YNFKEQ. CDR3 protein: CASSQDRGAGSGNTIYF. CDR3 DNA sequence: TGTGCCAGCAGCCAGGACCGAGGGGCCGGCTCTGGAAACACCATATATTTT.

The chain couples TRBV5-4 to TRBJ2-2; TRBD2 aligns across 7 bases. V lost 4 bases and J lost 1; bases outside the gene matches: 4. The CDR3 length is 15 residues. The germline gives CDR1 SGHNT, CDR2 YYREEE (reference sequence). In DNA, the CDR3 is TGTGCCAGCAGCCGCAGCGGGATGAACACCGGGGAGCTGTTTTTT. This encodes CASSRSGMNTGELFF.

The chain has TRBV4-2 and TRBJ2-7, with D possibly TRBD2 on 5 matching bases. V lost 3 bases to trimming and J lost 5 bases, with 20 bases between them. Germline-derived CDR1 and CDR2 are LGHNA and YNFKEQ. This CDR3 has 16 residues. Written as DNA, the CDR3 is TGTGCCAGCAGCCAGGATGCGGGCCTTAAGGGCCACGAGCAGTACTTC. It codes for CASSQDAGLKGHEQYF.

The rearrangement joins TRBV27 to TRBJ2-7, with D unresolved. The CDR3 loop spans 14 amino acids. Germline V gene sequence: CDR1 MNHEY, CDR2 SMNVEV (reference sequence). V lost 6 bases and J 0 bases, leaving 12 bases between the germline ends. The CDR3 bases are TGTGCCAGCAGCCCCCGGACGTCCTCCTACGAGCAGTACTTC. Amino acids: CASSPRTSSYEQYF.

The V gene is TRBV2, the J gene TRBJ1-1; 9 bases align to TRBD1. V trimming: 1 base; J trimming: 7 bases; junction bases outside the gene matches: 10. Germline CDR1 reads SNHLY; CDR2 reads FYNNEI. The CDR3 runs 16 residues. Here the CDR3 reads CASSEGRTGGRVEAFF. In DNA form, the CDR3 reads TGTGCCAGCAGTGAAGGAAGAACAGGGGGCAGGGTTGAAGCTTTCTTT. Supplemented by reference TRBV2 and TRBJ1-1, the full variable domain reads EPEVTQTPSHQVTQMGQEVILRCVPISNHLYFYWYRQILGQKVEFLVSFYNNEISEKSEIFDDQFSVERPDGSNFTLKIRSTKLEDSAMYFCASSEGRTGGRVEAFFGQGTRLTVV.

The chain employs TRBV27 and TRBJ2-7; D possibly matches TRBD1 or TRBD2 (5 bases each). Trimming stripped 8 bases from V and 7 bases from J, with 15 bases between. Germline loops: CDR1 MNHEY, CDR2 SMNVEV (reference sequence). This CDR3 contains 12 residues. CDR3 protein: CASRDPPQEQYF. In DNA, the CDR3 is TGTGCCAGCCGGGACCCGCCCCAGGAGCAGTACTTC.

The chain couples TRBV4-1 to TRBJ2-1, with TRBD2 matching 11 bases. CDR1 is MGHRA, CDR2 YSYEKL, per germline. The length of the CDR3 is 16 residues. With V trimmed by 0 bases and J by 5 bases, 3 bases remained unmatched. CDR3 region: CASSQEGTSGNNEQFF. In DNA, the CDR3 is TGCGCCAGCAGCCAAGAGGGGACTAGCGGAAACAATGAGCAGTTCTTC.

This clone came up once. The chain employs TRBV9 and TRBJ1-6; no firm D call. The germline gives CDR1 SGDLS, CDR2 YYNGEE. Trimming took 2 bases from V and 2 from J, leaving 2 bases between them. CDR3 length: 13 amino acids. The CDR3: CASSVAYNSPLHF. The DNA for the CDR3 is TGTGCCAGCAGCGTGGCCTATAATTCACCCCTCCACTTT.